A single sample is the source of the 29 T cell receptor beta chains below, sequenced in a study of regulatory T cells in long-lasting Graves disease. Combining iRepertoire HTBI primers with Arm-PCR of CDR3 regions, the authors built TCR beta libraries. TCRdb passed the multiplex PCR reads through MiXCR, listing each CDR3 protein once. The data hold 450,000 or so distinct CDR3 sequences, with 22% observed a single time. Time point reported: persistent/refractory GD, antithyroid drugs over 5 years with positive TRAb. Generation of the TCR library employed RNA extracted from PBMCs. Sequencing was performed on peripheral blood mononuclear cells (PBMCs), taken when the disease was refractory, from a patient treated with antithyroid drugs. These receptors originate from a female donor with Graves disease.

A few counts support this clonotype. The V call is TRBV11-2, the J call TRBJ1-2; a possible D gene is TRBD1 (5 bases). Germline V gene lookup returns CDR1 SGHAT and CDR2 FQNNGV. V dropped 0 bases and J dropped 0 bases, with 11 bases sitting between them. The CDR3 runs 16 residues. The CDR3 sequence: CASSLDRGRTNYGYTF. The CDR3 nucleotides are TGTGCCAGCAGCTTAGATCGGGGCAGGACTAACTATGGCTACACCTTC.

This clonotype came up many times. The chain carries TRBV9 and TRBJ2-5; unclear D gene. Germline V gene sequence: CDR1 SGDLS, CDR2 YYNGEE. The CDR3 contains 14 residues. Trimming took 0 bases from V and 1 from J, leaving 7 bases between them. CDR3 loop: CASSVGGSQETQYF. The CDR3 DNA follows: TGTGCCAGCAGCGTAGGGGGTTCCCAAGAGACCCAGTACTTC.

This clonotype has a handful of counts. The chain employs TRBV9 and TRBJ1-4; no firm D call. Trimming cost V 5 bases and J 6 bases, with 11 bases left between them. The CDR3 has 13 residues. Germline CDR1 reads SGDLS; CDR2 reads YYNGEE. The chain's CDR3 is CASRATGDEKLFF. The CDR3 DNA sequence: TGTGCCAGCAGGGCCACCGGAGATGAAAAACTGTTTTTT.

The table lists this clonotype with a few counts. V usage is TRBV6-5 and J usage is TRBJ2-2, with unresolved D. This CDR3 has 16 residues. Germline-derived CDR1 and CDR2 are MNHEY and SVGAGI. Trimming shortened V by 1 base and J by 0 bases, and 9 bases separated the two germline ends. DNA of the CDR3: TGTGCCAGCAGTTACTTAGGCAACGCGAACACCGGGGAGCTGTTTTTT. It codes for CASSYLGNANTGELFF.

A few counts support this clonotype. This chain uses TRBV11-3 with TRBJ2-2; possible D gene TRBD2, 5 bases. The germline V gene encodes CDR1 SGHNT and CDR2 YENEEA. This CDR3 has 15 amino acids. Trimming took off 0 bases at V and 7 bases at J, with 12 bases between the two ends. Written as DNA, the CDR3 is TGTGCCAGCAGCTTAGATCAAGGAGCGGACGGGGAGCTGTTTTTT. Its protein is CASSLDQGADGELFF. Filled out from reference TRBV11-3 and TRBJ2-2, the complete variable domain reads EAGVVQSPRYKIIEKKQPVAFWCNPISGHNTLYWYLQNLGQGPELLIRYENEEAVDDSQLPKDRFSAERLKGVDSTLKIQPAELGDSAVYLCASSLDQGADGELFFGEGSRLTVL.

The chain employs TRBV12-3 or TRBV12-4 and TRBJ1-2; 8 bases agree with TRBD1. The V gene end was trimmed by 6 bases and the J gene end by 8 bases; junction bases not matched to a gene: 14. The CDR3 runs 15 residues. CDR3 sequence: CASRIALTGVQGYTF. DNA of the CDR3: TGTGCCAGCAGAATCGCGTTGACAGGGGTCCAGGGCTACACCTTC.

The V and J genes are TRBV11-2 and TRBJ2-1, with D possibly being TRBD1 (7 bases). The CDR3 sequence is 16 residues long. V lost 4 bases to trimming and J lost 10 bases, with 23 bases between them. The germline V gene has CDR1 SGHAT and CDR2 FQNNGV. The CDR3 here is CASSSRGTVSPNEQFF. In DNA form, the CDR3 reads TGTGCCAGCAGCTCACGCGGGACAGTGAGTCCCAACGAGCAGTTCTTC.

The table lists this clonotype with a count of one. This may be a read error: a much more frequent sequence differs by one nucleotide. CDR3 in amino acids: CSASDPETSVVYEQYF. The DNA for the CDR3 is TGCAGTGCTAGCGATCCCGAGACTAGCGTGGTATACGAGCAGTACTTC. The chain uses TRBV20-1 and TRBJ2-7; 8 bases agree with TRBD2. V lost 3 bases to trimming and J lost 4 bases; unmatched junction nucleotides: 14. Germline V lookup: CDR1 DFQATT, CDR2 SNEGSKA (reference sequence). The length of the CDR3 is 16 residues.

This chain connects TRBV28 to TRBJ2-3, with D uncertain. CDR1 MDHEN and CDR2 SYDVKM come from the germline V gene. CDR3 length: 15 residues. Trimming took 4 bases from V and 2 from J, leaving 13 bases between them. CDR3 coding DNA: TGTGCCAGCAGTTCCTGGTGGGGAAACACAGATACGCAGTATTTT. Its protein product is CASSSWWGNTDTQYF.

This clonotype was picked up many times. The chain links TRBV7-3 to TRBJ2-7; D is ambiguous. This CDR3 contains 13 residues. Trimming removed 5 bases from V and 2 bases from J, with 10 bases in between. Germline assignment: CDR1 SGHTA and CDR2 FQGTGA. Here the CDR3 reads CASSPSPTYEQYF. The CDR3 DNA is TGTGCCAGCAGCCCATCTCCAACCTACGAGCAGTACTTC.

Many counts were recorded for this clonotype. The chain employs TRBV6-2 or TRBV6-3 and TRBJ2-7, with D unclear. The V and J ends lost 2 bases and 5 bases respectively, with 19 bases between them. The CDR3 runs to 16 residues. Germline V gene data show CDR1 as MNHEY and CDR2 as SVGEGT. CDR3 sequence: CASSYIWSRDPHEQYF. CDR3 nucleotide sequence: TGTGCCAGCAGTTACATTTGGTCCCGCGACCCCCACGAGCAGTACTTC.

This sequence joins TRBV11-2 and TRBJ2-1; 9 positions match TRBD2. V shed 2 bases, J shed 7 bases, and the junction held 9 bases outside the gene matches. This CDR3 comprises 16 residues. Germline CDR1 SGHAT, CDR2 FQNNGV. In DNA, the CDR3 is TGTGCCAGCAGCTTACTAAGCGGGGGGCGGGTGAATGAGCAGTTCTTC. This codes for CASSLLSGGRVNEQFF.

In this sample, this clonotype turned up a few times. This sequence may be a read error, since a much larger clone differs from it by one base. The rearrangement joins TRBV2 to TRBJ2-7, with TRBD2 matching over 10 bases. Germline V gives CDR1 SNHLY, CDR2 FYNNEI. There are 16 residues in the CDR3. CDR3 sequence (DNA): TGTGCCAGCAGCTTAGCCCTAACTAGCGGGGTCTACGAGCGGTACTTC. Encoded protein: CASSLALTSGVYERYF.

As to this clonotype: Compared with germline, one end of the junction differs, possibly owing to a read error. The chain employs TRBV6-1 and TRBJ1-4; the match to TRBD1 covers 8 bases. This CDR3 region has 14 residues. Germline V CDR1 and CDR2: MNHNS, SASEGT. CDR3 bases: TGTGCCAGCAGAGGACAGGGTCGGGATGAAAGACTGTTTTTT. Its protein product is CASRGQGRDERLFF.

There are many counts of this clonotype. The J gene is TRBJ1-2, the V gene TRBV6-5, with no clear D. From germline, CDR1 is MNHEY and CDR2 SVGAGI. V was trimmed by 1 base and J by 9 bases, leaving 9 bases between them. This CDR3 has 12 residues. Here the CDR3 reads CASSYFDGRYTF. CDR3 sequence (DNA): TGTGCCAGCAGTTACTTCGACGGCCGCTACACCTTC.

As DNA, the CDR3 is TGTGCCAGCAGCCCCCGACTAGCGGGTTCGGGGGACGAGCAGTACTTC. This codes for CASSPRLAGSGDEQYF. J is TRBJ2-7 and V is TRBV7-6, with TRBD2 identical over 10 bases. Germline CDR1 and CDR2: SGHVS and FNYEAQ. This CDR3 has 16 amino acids. V was pared by 5 bases and J by 5 bases, with 12 bases of the junction left unmatched.

V and J are TRBV27 and TRBJ2-7; the D gene could be TRBD1 or TRBD2 (5 bases each). The CDR3 length is 14 residues. The V gene lost 5 bases and the J gene lost 7 bases, with 18 bases spanning the gap. Germline CDR1 reads MNHEY; CDR2 reads SMNVEV (reference sequence). CDR3 sequence (DNA): TGTGCCAGCAGTGTTAACCGGGACCGCAGAGAGCAGTACTTC. Its protein product is CASSVNRDRREQYF.

The chain recombines TRBV5-1 with TRBJ2-5; D ambiguous. CDR1 is SGHRS and CDR2 is YFSETQ in the germline V gene. V gave up 0 bases and J gave up 0 bases, with 6 bases separating them. This CDR3 spans 14 amino acids. In DNA, the CDR3 is TGCGCCAGCAGCTTGGTGCCGAACCAAGAGACCCAGTACTTC. This sequence encodes CASSLVPNQETQYF. The full variable domain, completed using reference TRBV5-1 and TRBJ2-5, is KAGVTQTPRYLIKTRGQQVTLSCSPISGHRSVSWYQQTPGQGLQFLFEYFSETQRNKGNFPGRFSGRQFSNSRSEMNVSTLELGDSALYLCASSLVPNQETQYFGPGTRLLVL.

This clonotype has more than one count but fewer than ten. The V call is TRBV28, the J call TRBJ1-1; D uncertain. The V end was cut by 3 bases, the J end by 3 bases, with 11 bases between. This CDR3 comprises 14 residues. The germline gives CDR1 MDHEN, CDR2 SYDVKM. The CDR3 loop is CASSFLRDYTEAFF. The CDR3 coding sequence is TGTGCCAGCAGTTTTCTACGCGATTACACTGAAGCTTTCTTT. Full variable domain (outside the CDR3, taken from reference TRBV28 and TRBJ1-1): DVKVTQSSRYLVKRTGEKVFLECVQDMDHENMFWYRQDPGLGLRLIYFSYDVKMKEKGDIPEGYSVSREKKERFSLILESASTNQTSMYLCASSFLRDYTEAFFGQGTRLTVV.

The chain carries TRBV9 and TRBJ2-6; D is perhaps TRBD1 (5 bases). V was trimmed by 6 bases and J by 0 bases, leaving 10 bases between them. The CDR3 totals 15 residues. Germline CDR1 is SGDLS and CDR2 is YYNGEE. CDR3: CASKAQVSGANVLTF. CDR3 DNA: TGTGCCAGCAAAGCACAGGTCTCTGGGGCCAACGTCCTGACTTTC. The whole variable domain, remainder taken from reference TRBV9 and TRBJ2-6, is DSGVTQTPKHLITATGQRVTLRCSPRSGDLSVYWYQQSLDQGLQFLIQYYNGEERAKGNILERFSAQQFPDLHSELNLSSLELGDSALYFCASKAQVSGANVLTFGAGSRLTVL.

This clonotype appeared many times. V is TRBV5-5 and J is TRBJ1-2; 7 bases are shared with TRBD1. The V segment lost 0 bases and the J segment 6 bases; nucleotides outside the gene matches: 5. Germline CDR1 is SGHKS and CDR2 is YYEKEE (reference sequence). The CDR3 runs to 14 residues. CDR3 loop: CASSLEQGSHGYTF. As DNA, the CDR3 is TGTGCCAGCAGCTTGGAACAGGGGAGCCATGGCTACACCTTC.

In its sample, this clonotype was seen a few times. The chain recombines TRBV7-9 with TRBJ2-2; 7 bases agree with TRBD2. The CDR3 covers 16 residues. CDR1 and CDR2 (germline): SEHNR, FQNEAQ (reference sequence). The trim removed 5 bases at V and 3 bases at J, leaving 9 bases unmatched. For the CDR3, the DNA is TGTGCCAGCAGCGCTTTGCGTGGGAGGGACACCGGGGAGCTGTTTTTT. Protein product: CASSALRGRDTGELFF. The full variable domain, rest sourced from reference TRBV7-9 and TRBJ2-2, is DTGVSQNPRHKITKRGQNVTFRCDPISEHNRLYWYRQTLGQGPEFLTYFQNEAQLEKSRLLSDRFSAERPKGSFSTLEIQRTEQGDSAMYLCASSALRGRDTGELFFGEGSRLTVL.

As regards this clonotype: This sequence may be a read error, since a much larger clone differs from it by one base. This chain connects TRBV12-3 or TRBV12-4 to TRBJ1-2; 12 nucleotides match TRBD1. Trimming removed 1 base from V and 6 bases from J; junction bases left unmatched: 6. The CDR3 extends over 16 amino acids. The CDR3 DNA sequence: TGTGCCAGCAGTTTAGTAATGGGACAGGGGGCTGATGGCTACACCTTC. Translation: CASSLVMGQGADGYTF.

Worth noting for this clonotype: Since a much larger clone is just one base distant, this may be a read error. The CDR3 end shows no conserved phenylalanine or tryptophan, and so a read error is likely. The genes are TRBV29-1 and TRBJ2-7, with 10 nucleotides matching TRBD1. The V and J ends lost 0 bases and 0 bases, in that order; junction bases with no gene match: 11. Germline CDR1 and CDR2: SQVTM and ANQGSEA. There are 18 residues in the CDR3. The CDR3 spells CSVEDRGTGAGSSYEQYY. In nucleotides, the CDR3 is TGCAGCGTTGAAGATCGGGGGACAGGGGCCGGAAGCTCCTACGAGCAGTACTAC.

The table lists this clonotype with a few counts. The V call is TRBV28, the J call TRBJ1-1; unclear D gene. The germline V and J ends were trimmed by 5 bases and 11 bases, with 18 bases remaining between them. The V gene's germline CDR1 is MDHEN and CDR2 SYDVKM. This CDR3 has 13 residues. The CDR3 region is CASSPIAPLRAFF. The DNA for the CDR3 is TGTGCCAGCAGTCCTATCGCTCCCCTGAGGGCTTTCTTT.

Only a few counts were recorded for this clonotype. The chain carries TRBV11-3 and TRBJ2-2; TRBD1 is a possible D gene (7 bases). Trimming removed 7 bases at V and 5 bases at J, with 14 bases between. CDR1 and CDR2 from the germline V gene are SGHNT and YENEEA. CDR3 size: 14 residues. In DNA form, the CDR3 reads TGTGCCAGCAAGGAGGGGGCTGGAACCGGGGAGCTGTTTTTT. It is translated as CASKEGAGTGELFF.

This clonotype was picked up a small number of times. This rearrangement joins TRBV3-1 to TRBJ2-5, with 11 bases fitting TRBD2. Germline V gene lookup returns CDR1 LGHDT and CDR2 YNNKEL (reference sequence). With V trimmed by 0 bases and J by 0 bases, 9 bases remained unmatched. This CDR3 contains 19 residues. CDR3 protein: CASSQDGTSGPRDQETQYF. CDR3 bases: TGTGCCAGCAGCCAAGACGGGACTAGCGGACCGCGGGACCAAGAGACCCAGTACTTC.

This clonotype was counted ten times or more. This chain uses TRBV19 with TRBJ1-1; D ambiguous. The germline V gene encodes CDR1 LNHDA and CDR2 SQIVND (reference sequence). CDR3 length equals 13 residues. V was trimmed by 5 bases and J by 1 base, leaving 8 bases between them. This CDR3 is CASSGFGNTEAFF. The CDR3 DNA reads TGTGCCAGTAGTGGCTTCGGGAACACTGAAGCTTTCTTT.

This clonotype was seen ten or more times. The chain uses TRBV12-3 or TRBV12-4 and TRBJ1-1; 8 bases match TRBD1. This CDR3 contains 14 residues. Unmatched junction bases numbered 11, after V lost 6 bases and J lost 8 bases. CDR3 in DNA: TGTGCCAGCAGCCAACAGGGGGTGTTCGGGGAAGCTTTCTTT. It codes for CASSQQGVFGEAFF.